This TCR beta chain originates from a study of cytomegalovirus exposure and HLA in healthy donors. The PCR had 60 Vbeta and 13 Jbeta primers. Assay: immunoSEQ multiplex PCR; the TCRdb copy retains only in-frame clones and omits some. The repertoire holds approximately 210,000 clones, around 75% seen once, with 0.39% in the top ten. Germline V gives CDR1 SGHAT, CDR2 FQNNGV. V was clipped by 1 base and J by 0 bases, with 6 bases between them. This CDR3 has 14 residues. Sequenced: PBMCs. This sequence was found in a male donor in good health and CMV-seropositive. The chain uses TRBV11-2 and TRBJ2-5; D remains unclear. The chain's CDR3 is CASSLGANQETQYF. CDR3 DNA: TGTGCCAGCAGCTTAGGGGCAAACCAAGAGACCCAGTACTTC.